Shown below are 2 T cell receptor beta chains from a single sample sequenced in a study of CD8 T cells in ankylosing spondylitis. Notes on the study in general: Several highly homologous variants made up a TCR beta motif that seemed to typify ankylosing spondylitis blood.

No antigen is known for these receptors. Via MiXCR, TCRdb re-called the 5' RACE reads, giving one row per CDR3 protein. Of about 440,000 distinct CDR3 sequences listed, roughly 15% are singletons. The sample comprised blood, either unsorted or a sorted T cell fraction (not recorded which). These receptors were collected from a male donor with ankylosing spondylitis.

This clonotype has a handful of counts. The chain is built from TRBV5-1 and TRBJ2-1, with 9 bases matching TRBD2. Per the germline V gene, CDR1 is SGHRS and CDR2 is YFSETQ. The junction had 10 bases not matched to a gene; V was cut back by 5 bases and J by 7 bases. CDR3 length: 15 residues. The CDR3 DNA reads TGCGCCAGCAGACTGGGCGGGGGGGCCGAGAATGAGCAGTTCTTC. It yields the protein CASRLGGGAENEQFF. The whole variable domain, filled in from reference TRBV5-1 and TRBJ2-1, reads KAGVTQTPRYLIKTRGQQVTLSCSPISGHRSVSWYQQTPGQGLQFLFEYFSETQRNKGNFPGRFSGRQFSNSRSEMNVSTLELGDSALYLCASRLGGGAENEQFFGPGTRLTVL.

This clonotype has just a few counts. V is TRBV20-1 and J is TRBJ1-1, with D possibly matching TRBD1 (6 bases). CDR1 DFQATT and CDR2 SNEGSKA come from the germline V gene (reference sequence). V dropped 3 bases and J dropped 1 base, with 15 bases sitting between them. This CDR3 comprises 15 residues. The DNA for the CDR3 is TGCAGTGCTAGCCGTGAGGGGGGCCCGAACACTGAAGCTTTCTTT. Translated, it gives CSASREGGPNTEAFF.